A selection of T cell receptor beta chains follows, all from one sample in a study of beta chain features in type 1 diabetes. The data were produced by immunoSEQ multiplex PCR, yet TCRdb's version contains in-frame clones alone and is incomplete. The data hold about 150,000 clones, with around 10% observed a single time. The sample comprised central memory CD4+ T cells from blood. The receptors were sampled from a man between 18 and 35 years old in good health. CDR3s include the opening cysteine and the closing phenylalanine or tryptophan. Fields, in order: clone size, D gene, V gene, J gene, CDR3 protein, CDR3 DNA. The D gene is left open where the match is weak. Size is omitted from some rows. Given values are once, few, many or a class for expanded clones.

few	TRBD1	TRBV28	TRBJ2-1	CASSWGTGGNEQFF	TGTGCCAGCAGTTGGGGGACAGGGGGCAATGAGCAGTTCTTC
-	-	TRBV7-2	TRBJ2-5	CASSLSSKETQYF	TGTGCCAGCAGCTTAAGCTCAAAAGAGACCCAGTACTTC
-	TRBD1	TRBV2	TRBJ1-2	CASRSAGTGFGYTF	TGTGCCAGCAGGTCGGCTGGGACAGGGTTTGGCTACACCTTC
-	-	TRBV18	TRBJ2-1	CASSSTSSYNEQFF	TGTGCCAGCTCATCCACTTCATCATACAATGAGCAGTTCTTC
-	-	TRBV7-3	TRBJ2-2	CASSPAAGFTGELFF	TGTGCCAGCAGCCCCGCGGCGGGGTTTACCGGGGAGCTGTTTTTT
many	-	TRBV9	TRBJ2-2	CASSVGLADGELFF	TGTGCCAGCAGCGTAGGTCTAGCCGACGGGGAGCTGTTTTTT
few	TRBD1	TRBV30	TRBJ1-4	CAWTADRANEKLFF	TGTGCCTGGACCGCGGACAGGGCTAATGAAAAACTGTTTTTT
few	-	TRBV15	TRBJ2-1	CATSRAGRDSYNEQFF	TGTGCCACCAGCAGAGCGGGGCGCGACTCCTACAATGAGCAGTTCTTC
-	TRBD1	TRBV25-1	TRBJ1-5	CASSSGGNNQPQHF	TGTGCCAGCAGTTCAGGGGGCAACAATCAGCCCCAGCATTTT
few	-	TRBV4-2	TRBJ2-7	CASSQVSHEQYF	TGTGCCAGCAGCCAAGTCTCGCACGAGCAGTACTTC
-	-	TRBV9	TRBJ2-1	CATGRGQYNEQFF	TGTGCCACAGGCAGGGGTCAATACAATGAGCAGTTCTTC
few	-	TRBV29-1	TRBJ1-3	CSVEDLRGKEPGNTIYF	TGCAGCGTTGAAGATCTTCGGGGGAAGGAGCCTGGAAACACCATATATTTT
few	TRBD1	TRBV28	TRBJ2-7	CASSLTGGMYEQYF	TGTGCCAGCAGTCTGACAGGGGGCATGTACGAGCAGTACTTC
-	-	TRBV6-6	TRBJ2-3	CASSYPGTDTQYF	TGTGCCAGCAGTTACCCAGGCACAGATACGCAGTATTTT
few	-	TRBV7-2	TRBJ1-5	CASSLERQWNQPQHF	TGTGCCAGCAGCTTAGAACGGCAGTGGAATCAGCCCCAGCATTTT
many	TRBD1	TRBV29-1	TRBJ1-4	CSVGTGEEKLFF	TGCAGCGTAGGGACAGGGGAAGAAAAACTGTTTTTT
few	-	TRBV7-2	TRBJ2-6	CASSLESSGANVLTF	TGTGCCAGCAGCTTAGAGTCCTCTGGGGCCAACGTCCTGACTTTC
-	TRBD2	TRBV5-1	TRBJ2-5	CASSEGSGRETQYF	TGCGCCAGCAGCGAGGGTAGCGGGAGGGAGACCCAGTACTTC